This T cell receptor beta chain comes out of a study of CD8+ T cells in alopecia areata. Study summary: Severity of treated patients was scored by affected scalp percentage.

Looked up from germline, CDR1 is LNHNV and CDR2 is YYDKDF (reference sequence). V lost 9 bases and J 6 bases, leaving 21 bases between the germline ends. This CDR3 contains 15 residues. This sample's treatment: oral pan-JAK inhibitor, 5-10 mg twice daily. Concerning this clone itself: The antigen remains undetermined.

Study-level findings and limits: Resident alphabeta T cells of normal skin are also sequenced in scalp samples. Tofacitinib significantly decreased scalp clonality and expanded CD8+ clones among top 100.

Sequencing relied on a cDNA template that was reverse transcribed from extracted RNA. Assay used: immunoSEQ multiplex PCR; TCRdb lists only in-frame clones, some missing. Of 250,000 to 300,000 clones in the sample, about 62% were seen once. The genes are TRBV15 and TRBJ1-5; D might be TRBD1 (6 bases). The source of this sequence is a human donor with alopecia areata. Sequenced here: CD4+ T cells sorted from blood, sampled at week 24, from a patient treated with tofacitinib. The CDR3, as DNA: TGTGCCACGGGCCGAGGGGGGGCGTATCGTCAGCCCCAGCATTTT. It codes for CATGRGGAYRQPQHF.